What follows describes a single T cell receptor beta chain. The record originates from a study of blood T cell repertoires in COVID-19. The V gene's germline CDR1 is LNHNV and CDR2 YYDKDF (reference sequence). The CDR3 is made up of 16 amino acids. The V gene end was trimmed by 1 base and the J gene end by 3 bases; junction bases not matched to a gene: 5. Using immunoSEQ multiplex PCR, the repertoire was profiled, and TCRdb retains in-frame clones only, with some absent. The sample shows about 230,000 clones, about 88% of them seen only once. The chain uses TRBV15 and TRBJ2-5, with 10 bases matching TRBD1. Specimen: peripheral blood. This TCR was sampled from a man between 40 and 49 years old with acute or convalescent COVID-19. CDR3 residues: CATSRGSGTGEETQYF. CDR3 coding DNA: TGTGCCACCAGCAGAGGTTCCGGGACAGGGGAAGAGACCCAGTACTTC.